This is a list of T cell receptor beta chains from one sample in a study of cytomegalovirus exposure and HLA in healthy donors. Sequencing used immunoSEQ multiplex PCR; TCRdb keeps in-frame clones, though not all of them. This repertoire includes 50,000 to 70,000 clones. Material for sequencing was PBMCs. These receptor sequences come from a male donor in good health and CMV-seronegative. The CDR3 runs from the conserved cysteine through the conserved F or W. Fields, in order: CDR3 length, J gene, V gene, CDR3 protein.

15 | TRBJ1-1 | TRBV4-2 | CASSQVAGGNTEAFF
13 | TRBJ2-5 | TRBV7-8 | CATSWGRQETQYF
14 | TRBJ1-1 | TRBV6-1 | CASSIDRGSTEAFF
14 | TRBJ2-7 | TRBV5-1 | CASSLERASYEQYF
12 | TRBJ1-5 | TRBV6-5 | CATRQGNQPQHF
14 | TRBJ2-1 | TRBV7-9 | CASGTSGIVNEQFF
13 | TRBJ2-7 | TRBV6-6 | CASSPGGGYEQYF
15 | TRBJ2-1 | TRBV5-8 | CASSLGGTVDNEQFF
15 | TRBJ1-1 | TRBV6-6 | CASSSNRHPGTEAFF
18 | TRBJ2-3 | TRBV4-2 | CASSQAYAITVAPDTQYF
13 | TRBJ1-5 | TRBV27 | CASSLVENQPQHF
13 | TRBJ2-7 | TRBV28 | CASRTDSPYEQYF
12 | TRBJ2-1 | TRBV2 | CASRDGENEQFF
12 | TRBJ2-7 | TRBV6-6 | CASTRGGYEQYF
16 | TRBJ2-5 | TRBV19 | CASSIVGQGQQETQYF
13 | TRBJ2-2 | TRBV11-1 | CASSSEWTGELFF
13 | TRBJ1-1 | TRBV28 | CAIQAHMNTEAFF
15 | TRBJ1-3 | TRBV5-1 | CASSLLPDSGNTIYF
13 | TRBJ2-3 | TRBV5-1 | CASSLLAGDTQYF
16 | TRBJ2-1 | TRBV18 | CASSLLASGPYNEQFF
11 | TRBJ2-5 | TRBV14 | CASSRQETQYF
15 | TRBJ2-6 | TRBV5-6 | CASSLGASGANVLTF
13 | TRBJ1-6 | TRBV14 | CASSNRGHSPLHF
12 | TRBJ2-7 | TRBV7-9 | CASSYPSREQYF
16 | TRBJ2-5 | TRBV7-2 | CASSLLRAGGMETQYF
14 | TRBJ1-2 | TRBV10-2 | CASSEAGQLNGYTF
18 | TRBJ2-3 | TRBV18 | CASSPLRAQGTITDTQYF
16 | TRBJ2-2 | TRBV7-2 | CASSRFGTPNTGELFF
13 | TRBJ1-2 | TRBV30 | CAWSSQEVGGYTF
14 | TRBJ2-2 | TRBV19 | CASSPWTGVGELFF
16 | TRBJ2-1 | TRBV11-2 | CASSPTSGRTLREQFF
17 | TRBJ2-5 | TRBV7-2 | CASSLAQSGGAGETQYF
13 | TRBJ1-2 | TRBV7-2 | CASSSQTNYGYTF
14 | TRBJ1-5 | TRBV19 | CASTRQGGNQPQHF
16 | TRBJ2-3 | TRBV7-3 | CASSLNAATSTDTQYF
14 | TRBJ2-1 | TRBV19 | CASSIAAGGNEQFF
14 | TRBJ2-7 | TRBV29-1 | CSVEGGRGRSEQYF
12 | TRBJ2-5 | TRBV30 | CAWTGPGETQYF
13 | TRBJ2-7 | TRBV27 | CASSRFAANEQYF
14 | TRBJ1-6 | TRBV15 | CATSRGQGGSPLHF
11 | TRBJ1-2 | TRBV28 | CASSSTVGYTF